These 14 T cell receptor beta chains were sequenced from one sample in a study of blood T cell repertoires in COVID-19. Profiled with immunoSEQ multiplex PCR; TCRdb holds only in-frame clones, not every one. The repertoire holds 90,000 to 120,000 clones, with 88% as singletons. The sample taken for sequencing was peripheral blood. Receptors originate from a man aged 50 or older with active or convalescent COVID-19.

The chain is built from TRBV1 and TRBJ2-3; the D segment call TRBD1 is taken from the table without a DNA check. TRBV1 is a recognized pseudogene. The CDR3 covers 17 residues. The CDR3 loop reads CTSREKQGNLSTDTQYF. CDR3 nucleotides: TGCACCAGCAGGGAAAAACAGGGGAACTTAAGCACAGATACGCAGTATTTT.

Details on this clone: At one boundary the junction diverges from the germline segment, which might be a read error. The V and J genes are TRBV2 and TRBJ2-1, with a possible D match to TRBD1 (6 bases). CDR1 is SNHLY and CDR2 is FYNNEI in the germline V gene. This CDR3 comprises 13 residues. The CDR3 protein is CASSENLGGHCVF. The DNA of the CDR3 is TGTGCCAGCAGTGAGAATTTAGGGGGACATTGCGTCTTC. The complete variable domain, with remaining parts taken from reference TRBV2 and TRBJ2-1, reads EPEVTQTPSHQVTQMGQEVILRCVPISNHLYFYWYRQILGQKVEFLVSFYNNEISEKSEIFDDQFSVERPDGSNFTLKIRSTKLEDSAMYFCASSENLGGHCVFGPGTRLTVL.

The genes are TRBV5-1 and TRBJ2-7; 11 positions agree with TRBD1. This CDR3 contains 16 residues. Per the germline V gene, CDR1 is SGHRS and CDR2 is YFSETQ. The ends lost 2 bases at V and 2 bases at J; junction bases unmatched: 6. Here the CDR3 reads CASSFRRGQGAYEQYF. The CDR3 bases are TGCGCCAGCAGCTTTCGGAGGGGACAGGGGGCCTACGAGCAGTACTTC.

V gene TRBV5-1 combines with J gene TRBJ1-2; D gene unclear. The CDR3 spans 13 residues. The germline CDR1 and CDR2 sequences are SGHRS and YFSETQ. V was trimmed by 4 bases and J by 8 bases, leaving 15 bases between them. CDR3 nucleotide sequence: TGCGCCAGCAGCCCGATGACATCTGCCGGCTACACCTTC. This codes for CASSPMTSAGYTF.

The CDR3 is CASSPRFPNEQFF. CDR3 DNA: TGTGCCAGCAGTCCTAGATTTCCCAATGAGCAGTTCTTC. V usage is TRBV6-5 and J usage is TRBJ2-1; no reliable D call. Germline CDR1 MNHEY, CDR2 SVGAGI. The CDR3 length is 13 residues. Trimming took 5 bases from V and 6 from J, leaving 11 bases between them.

The genes are TRBV3-1 (or the pseudogene TRBV3-2) and TRBJ1-1, with TRBD1 identical over 7 bases. The CDR3 sequence is 13 residues long. Trimming at V came to 5 bases and at J to 6 bases, leaving 6 bases not matched to a gene. Germline V CDR1 and CDR2: LGHDT, YNNKEL (reference sequence). The CDR3 spells CASSNHQGAEAFF. The CDR3 DNA reads TGTGCCAGCAGCAACCATCAGGGGGCTGAAGCTTTCTTT.

This chain joins TRBV28 and TRBJ2-3, with D possibly matching TRBD1 (5 bases). V dropped 3 bases and J dropped 3 bases, with 7 bases sitting between them. CDR1 and CDR2 (germline): MDHEN, SYDVKM. This CDR3 has 13 amino acids. The CDR3 sequence is CASSFQGTDTQYF. The DNA of the CDR3 is TGTGCCAGCAGTTTCCAGGGTACAGATACGCAGTATTTT.

The V call is TRBV3-1 (or the pseudogene TRBV3-2), the J call TRBJ1-1; no definite D call. Per germline, CDR1 LGHDT and CDR2 YNNKEL (reference sequence). CDR3 length: 14 residues. V shed 0 bases and J shed 7 bases, with 12 bases lying between them. The CDR3 is CASSQEDRASEAFF. CDR3 nucleotide sequence: TGTGCCAGCAGCCAAGAAGACCGAGCTAGTGAAGCTTTCTTT.

The chain is built from TRBV24-1 and TRBJ2-2; a weak D match, TRBD2 (5 bases). The CDR3 spans 16 residues. V lost 0 bases to trimming and J lost 1 base, with 8 bases between them. CDR1 and CDR2 (germline): KGHDR, SFDVKD. For the CDR3, the DNA is TGTGCCACCAGTGATTTGGAGGGCGGGAACACCGGGGAGCTGTTTTTT. Translated, it gives CATSDLEGGNTGELFF.

The chain employs TRBV4-1 and TRBJ2-7, with 7 bases identical to TRBD1. V was pared by 1 base and J by 0 bases, with 12 bases of the junction left unmatched. This CDR3 is 18 amino acids long. Germline V gene sequence: CDR1 MGHRA, CDR2 YSYEKL. The CDR3: CASSQGGTVPRGSYEQYF. In DNA, the CDR3 is TGCGCCAGCAGCCAAGGGGGGACAGTCCCAAGGGGCTCCTACGAGCAGTACTTC.

The V and J genes are TRBV10-3 and TRBJ1-1, with unresolved D. The CDR3 contains 15 residues. Germline-derived CDR1 and CDR2 are ENHRY and SYGVKD. Deletions cut 4 bases from V and 3 bases from J, with 15 bases between. DNA for the CDR3: TGTGCCATCAGTGGCGCAGGAAGAGCGGACACTGAAGCTTTCTTT. Translating gives CAISGAGRADTEAFF.

In regard to this clone: Sequence at one end of the junction differs from germline and may be a read error. The rearrangement links TRBV19 to TRBJ2-7; 9 positions match TRBD2. CDR3 length equals 15 residues. CDR1 and CDR2 (germline): LNHDA, SQIVND (reference sequence). CDR3 amino acids: CASSLKAGGFYGQYF. CDR3 in DNA: TGTGCCAGTAGTTTGAAGGCGGGAGGGTTCTACGGGCAGTACTTC.

V usage is TRBV5-1 and J usage is TRBJ2-7; 11 positions agree with TRBD1. This CDR3 comprises 15 residues. V lost 4 bases, J lost 3 bases, and 6 bases stayed unmatched. Germline CDR1 is SGHRS and CDR2 is YFSETQ. This CDR3 is CASSLGTGGYYEQYF. The DNA for the CDR3 is TGCGCCAGCAGCCTGGGGACAGGGGGTTACTACGAGCAGTACTTC.

In DNA form, the CDR3 reads TGTGCCAGCAGGACAGGGGGAAGTACTGAAGCTTTCTTT. Translation: CASRTGGSTEAFF. This chain uses TRBV12-3 or TRBV12-4 with TRBJ1-1; 9 bases agree with TRBD1. Losses at the gene ends were 6 bases for V and 5 bases for J; bases not matched to a gene: 4. The CDR3 contains 13 residues.